The present T cell receptor (beta chain) was sequenced within a study of shared clonotypes between healthy human individuals. Study-wide context: CD4 naive and memory got three plates each, CD8 naive two, CD8 memory one.

Study-level results: Sharing of clonotypes among donors was expected to vary with sequencing depth. Despite large depth, sorted-subset datasets appeared incompletely sequenced.

The CDR3 is 12 amino acids. The J segment lost 8 bases and the V segment lost 5 bases, leaving 4 bases of the junction unmatched. Germline values: CDR1 KGHSH, CDR2 LQKENI. Every contributor of samples was a Caucasian grown-up residing in Nashville, Tennessee. Of note for this clone: Its antigen remains unidentified.

Libraries were prepared by immunoSEQ multiplex PCR; TCRdb keeps only in-frame clonotypes and omits some of them. Among over 2 million clones listed, around 95% were seen once. Sequencing was performed on naive CD4+ T cells sorted from blood. Noted subset: CD45RA+ positively selected. This chain links TRBV18 with TRBJ1-1; TRBD1 matches 8 bases. The clonotype comes from a man aged 18-30 years in good health. CDR3 loop: CASSSGQGEAFF. CDR3 nucleotide sequence: TGTGCCAGCTCAAGTGGACAGGGCGAAGCTTTCTTT.